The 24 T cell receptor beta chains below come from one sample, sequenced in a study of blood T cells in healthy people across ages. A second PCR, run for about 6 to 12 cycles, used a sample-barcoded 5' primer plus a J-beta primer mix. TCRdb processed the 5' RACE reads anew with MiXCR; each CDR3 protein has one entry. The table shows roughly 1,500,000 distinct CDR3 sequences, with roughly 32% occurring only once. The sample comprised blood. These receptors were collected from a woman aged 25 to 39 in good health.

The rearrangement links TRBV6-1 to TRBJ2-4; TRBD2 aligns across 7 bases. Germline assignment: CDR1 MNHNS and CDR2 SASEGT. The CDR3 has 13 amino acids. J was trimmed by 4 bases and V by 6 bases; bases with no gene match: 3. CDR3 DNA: TGTGCCAGCAGGCTAGCGGTAAAAAACATTCAGTACTTC. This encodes CASRLAVKNIQYF.

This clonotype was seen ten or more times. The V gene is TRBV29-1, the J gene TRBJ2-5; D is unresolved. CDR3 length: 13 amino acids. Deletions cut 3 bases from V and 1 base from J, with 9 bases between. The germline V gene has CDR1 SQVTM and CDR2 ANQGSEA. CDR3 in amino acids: CSVEKALQETQYF. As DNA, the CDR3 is TGCAGCGTTGAGAAGGCACTCCAAGAGACCCAGTACTTC.

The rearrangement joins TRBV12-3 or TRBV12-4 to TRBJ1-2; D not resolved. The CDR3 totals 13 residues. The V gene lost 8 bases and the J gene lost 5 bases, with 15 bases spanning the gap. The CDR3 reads CASSPGRMYGYTF. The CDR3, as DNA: TGTGCCAGCTCACCGGGCAGGATGTATGGCTACACCTTC.

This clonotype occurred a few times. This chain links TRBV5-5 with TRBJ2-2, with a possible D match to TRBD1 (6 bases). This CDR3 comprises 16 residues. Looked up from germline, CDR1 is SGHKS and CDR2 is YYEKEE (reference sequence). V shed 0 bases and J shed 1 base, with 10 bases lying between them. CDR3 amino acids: CASSLEAGVNTGELFF. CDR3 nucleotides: TGTGCCAGCAGCTTGGAGGCAGGGGTGAACACCGGGGAGCTGTTTTTT.

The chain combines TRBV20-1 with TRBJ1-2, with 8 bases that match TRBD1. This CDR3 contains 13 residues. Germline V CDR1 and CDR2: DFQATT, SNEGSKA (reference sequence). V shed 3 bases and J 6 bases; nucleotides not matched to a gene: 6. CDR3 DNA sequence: TGCAGTGCTAGGGTAGACAGGGGCGATGGCTACACCTTC. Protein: CSARVDRGDGYTF.

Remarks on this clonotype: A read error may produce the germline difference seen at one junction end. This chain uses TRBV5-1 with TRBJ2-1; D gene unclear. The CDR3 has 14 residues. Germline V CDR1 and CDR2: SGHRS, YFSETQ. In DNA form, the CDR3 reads TGCGCCAGCAGGATCACGGCCCCGTACAATGAGCGGTTCTTC. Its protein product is CASRITAPYNERFF.

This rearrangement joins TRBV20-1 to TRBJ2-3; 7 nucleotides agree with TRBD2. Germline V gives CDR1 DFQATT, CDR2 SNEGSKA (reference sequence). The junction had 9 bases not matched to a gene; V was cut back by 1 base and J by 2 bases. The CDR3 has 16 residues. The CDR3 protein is CSARADGRGNTDTQYF. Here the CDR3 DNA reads TGCAGTGCTAGAGCGGACGGGCGGGGGAACACAGATACGCAGTATTTT.

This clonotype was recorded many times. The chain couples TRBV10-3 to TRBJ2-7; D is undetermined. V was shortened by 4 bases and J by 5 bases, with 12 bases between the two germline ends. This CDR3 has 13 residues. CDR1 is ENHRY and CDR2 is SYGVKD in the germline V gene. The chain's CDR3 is CAISVNRIDEQYF. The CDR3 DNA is TGTGCCATCAGTGTGAACCGGATCGACGAGCAGTACTTC.

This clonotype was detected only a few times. The CDR3 bases are TGCGCCAGCAGCCAAGAGGCGCGGATCTCCTACAATGAGCAGTTCTTC. This sequence encodes CASSQEARISYNEQFF. The gene calls are TRBV4-1 and TRBJ2-1; no firm D call. The CDR3 is made up of 16 amino acids. Trimming shortened V by 0 bases and J by 0 bases, and 9 bases separated the two germline ends. The germline gives CDR1 MGHRA, CDR2 YSYEKL.

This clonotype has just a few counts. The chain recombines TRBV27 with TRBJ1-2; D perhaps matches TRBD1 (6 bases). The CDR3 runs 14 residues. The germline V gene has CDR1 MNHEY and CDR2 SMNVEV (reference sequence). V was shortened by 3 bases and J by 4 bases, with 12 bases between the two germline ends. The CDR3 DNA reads TGTGCCAGCAGTTTGAACAGGGTATCCTATGGCTACACCTTC. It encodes CASSLNRVSYGYTF.

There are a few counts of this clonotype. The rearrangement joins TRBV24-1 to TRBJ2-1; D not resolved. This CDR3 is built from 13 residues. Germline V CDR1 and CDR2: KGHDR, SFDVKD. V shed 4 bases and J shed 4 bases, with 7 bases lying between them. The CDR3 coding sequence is TGTGCCACCAGTGAAGGTATTTACAATGAGCAGTTCTTC. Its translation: CATSEGIYNEQFF.

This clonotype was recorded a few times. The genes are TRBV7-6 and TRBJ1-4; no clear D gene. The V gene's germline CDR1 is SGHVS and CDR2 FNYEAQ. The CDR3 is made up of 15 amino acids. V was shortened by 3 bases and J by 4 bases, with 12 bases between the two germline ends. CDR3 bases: TGTGCCAGCAGCTTCGTCGCAGAACGTAATGAAAAACTGTTTTTT. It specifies CASSFVAERNEKLFF.

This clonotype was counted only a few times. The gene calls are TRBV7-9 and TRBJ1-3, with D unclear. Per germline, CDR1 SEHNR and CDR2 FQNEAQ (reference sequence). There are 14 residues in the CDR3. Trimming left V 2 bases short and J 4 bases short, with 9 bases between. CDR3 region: CASSLRAYGNTIYF. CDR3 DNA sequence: TGTGCCAGCAGCTTACGGGCATACGGAAACACCATATATTTT.

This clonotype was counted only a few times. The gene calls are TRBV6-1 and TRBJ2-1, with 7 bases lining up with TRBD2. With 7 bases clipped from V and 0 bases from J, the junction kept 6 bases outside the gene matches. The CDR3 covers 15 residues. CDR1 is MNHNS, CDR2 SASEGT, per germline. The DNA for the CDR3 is TGTGCCAGCACCGGGGAGGGGAGCTCCTACAATGAGCAGTTCTTC. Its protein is CASTGEGSSYNEQFF.

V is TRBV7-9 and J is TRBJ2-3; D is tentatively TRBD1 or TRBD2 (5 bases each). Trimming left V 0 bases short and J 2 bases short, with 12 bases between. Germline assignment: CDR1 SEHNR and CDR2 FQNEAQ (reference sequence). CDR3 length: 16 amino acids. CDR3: CASSLAIGTNTDTQYF. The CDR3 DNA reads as TGTGCCAGCAGCTTAGCGATCGGGACCAACACAGATACGCAGTATTTT.

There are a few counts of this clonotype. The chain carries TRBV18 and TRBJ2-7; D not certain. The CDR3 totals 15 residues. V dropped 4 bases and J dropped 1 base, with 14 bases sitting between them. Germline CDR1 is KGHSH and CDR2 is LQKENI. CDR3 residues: CASSLDGELSYEQYF. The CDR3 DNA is TGTGCCAGCTCACTTGACGGAGAATTATCCTACGAGCAGTACTTC. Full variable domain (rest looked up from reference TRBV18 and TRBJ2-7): NAGVMQNPRHLVRRRGQEARLRCSPMKGHSHVYWYRQLPEEGLKFMVYLQKENIIDESGMPKERFSAEFPKEGPSILRIQQVVRGDSAAYFCASSLDGELSYEQYFGPGTRLTVT.

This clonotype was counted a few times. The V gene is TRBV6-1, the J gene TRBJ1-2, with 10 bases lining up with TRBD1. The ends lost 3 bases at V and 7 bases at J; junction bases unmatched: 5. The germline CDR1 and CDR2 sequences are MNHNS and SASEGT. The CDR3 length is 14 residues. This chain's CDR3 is CASSEGTGDRGYTF. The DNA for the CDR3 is TGTGCCAGCAGTGAGGGGACAGGGGATCGTGGCTACACCTTC.

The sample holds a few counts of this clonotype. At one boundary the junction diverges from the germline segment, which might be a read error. This CDR3 is CASKAGSWETQYF. CDR3 DNA: TGTGCTAGCAAAGCGGGGAGCTGGGAGACCCAGTACTTC. This chain uses TRBV2 with TRBJ2-7; 7 nucleotides line up with TRBD2. The end of the DNA is better explained by TRBJ2-5, so the J call may be wrong. The CDR3 runs to 13 residues. Per the germline V gene, CDR1 is SNHLY and CDR2 is FYNNEI.

This chain's CDR3 is CASSLRSTSGAPDTQYF. CDR3 nucleotides: TGTGCCAGCAGCTTAAGGTCGACTAGCGGGGCCCCAGATACGCAGTATTTT. V is TRBV7-3 and J is TRBJ2-3; TRBD2 matches at 11 bases. With V trimmed by 1 base and J by 4 bases, 7 bases remained unmatched. The CDR3 extends over 17 amino acids. Germline V gene sequence: CDR1 SGHTA, CDR2 FQGTGA.

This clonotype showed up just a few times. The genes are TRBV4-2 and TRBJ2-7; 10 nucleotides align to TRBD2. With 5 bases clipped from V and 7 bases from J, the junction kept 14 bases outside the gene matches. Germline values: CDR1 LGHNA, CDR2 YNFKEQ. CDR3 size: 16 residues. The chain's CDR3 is CASSSPSGSPLREQYF. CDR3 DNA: TGTGCCAGCAGCTCCCCTAGCGGGAGTCCACTCAGGGAGCAGTACTTC.

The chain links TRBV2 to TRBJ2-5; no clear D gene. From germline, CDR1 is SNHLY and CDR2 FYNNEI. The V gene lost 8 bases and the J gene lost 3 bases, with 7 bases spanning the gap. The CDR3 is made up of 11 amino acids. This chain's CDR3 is CASENEETQYF. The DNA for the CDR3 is TGTGCCAGCGAAAATGAAGAGACCCAGTACTTC.

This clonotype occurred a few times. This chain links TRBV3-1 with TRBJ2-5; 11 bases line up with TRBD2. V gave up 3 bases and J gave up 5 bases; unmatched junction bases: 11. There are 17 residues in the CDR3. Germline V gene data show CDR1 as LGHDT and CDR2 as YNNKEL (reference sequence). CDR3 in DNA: TGTGCCAGCAGCCATTGGACTAGCGGGCAAAAGGGGGAGACCCAGTACTTC. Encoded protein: CASSHWTSGQKGETQYF.

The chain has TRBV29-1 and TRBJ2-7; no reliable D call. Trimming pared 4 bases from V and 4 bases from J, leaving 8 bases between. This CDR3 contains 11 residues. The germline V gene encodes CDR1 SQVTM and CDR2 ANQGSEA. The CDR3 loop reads CSVVMGYEQYF. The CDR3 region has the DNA TGCAGCGTTGTAATGGGGTACGAGCAGTACTTC.

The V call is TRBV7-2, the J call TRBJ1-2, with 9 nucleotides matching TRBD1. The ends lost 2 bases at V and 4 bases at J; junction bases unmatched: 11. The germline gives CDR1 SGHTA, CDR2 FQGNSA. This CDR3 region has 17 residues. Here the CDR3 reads CASSLSQLTGGGYGYTF. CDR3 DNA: TGTGCCAGCAGCTTATCCCAACTGACAGGGGGGGGCTATGGCTACACCTTC.